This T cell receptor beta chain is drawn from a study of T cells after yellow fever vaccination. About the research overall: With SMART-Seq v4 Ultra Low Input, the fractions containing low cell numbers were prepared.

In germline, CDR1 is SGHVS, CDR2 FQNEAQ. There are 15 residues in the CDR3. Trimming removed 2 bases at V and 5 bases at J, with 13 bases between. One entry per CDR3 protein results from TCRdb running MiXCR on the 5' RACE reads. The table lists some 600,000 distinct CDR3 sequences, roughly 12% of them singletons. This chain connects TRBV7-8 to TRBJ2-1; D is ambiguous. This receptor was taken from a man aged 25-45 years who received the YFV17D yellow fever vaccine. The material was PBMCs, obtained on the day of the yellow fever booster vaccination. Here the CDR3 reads CASSLSHGPNNEQFF. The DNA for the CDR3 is TGTGCCAGCAGCTTAAGTCATGGACCTAACAATGAGCAGTTCTTC.